A single sample gave rise to the 5 T cell receptor beta chains below, sequenced in a study of control samples from healthy donors and cancer patients. The assay was immunoSEQ multiplex PCR, and TCRdb's table has in-frame clones only and misses some. Of 75,000 to 95,000 clones detected, less than 90% appear once; the ten largest clones hold less than 10%. Sequencing was done on a sample of PBMCs. The receptors shown here come from a woman aged 50 to 60 with colorectal cancer.

V is TRBV9 and J is TRBJ2-2; TRBD1 might be the D (5 bases). From germline, CDR1 is SGDLS and CDR2 YYNGEE. V was cut by 4 bases and J by 5 bases, with 15 bases left in between. The CDR3 has 15 residues. The CDR3 region has the DNA TGTGCCAGCAGCCAGCAATACAGGTTGACCGGGGAGCTGTTTTTT. Protein product: CASSQQYRLTGELFF.

The table lists this clone with a few counts. V is TRBV18 and J is TRBJ2-1; TRBD2 agrees at 7 bases. V trimming: 6 bases; J trimming: 4 bases; junction bases outside the gene matches: 12. Germline CDR1 and CDR2: KGHSH and LQKENI. This CDR3 comprises 16 residues. CDR3 amino acids: CASSLPQSSGYNEQFF. Written as DNA, the CDR3 is TGTGCCAGCTCCCTACCACAATCTAGCGGATACAATGAGCAGTTCTTC. The full variable domain, with the rest looked up from reference TRBV18 and TRBJ2-1, is NAGVMQNPRHLVRRRGQEARLRCSPMKGHSHVYWYRQLPEEGLKFMVYLQKENIIDESGMPKERFSAEFPKEGPSILRIQQVVRGDSAAYFCASSLPQSSGYNEQFFGPGTRLTVL.

The rearrangement uses TRBV6-1 and TRBJ2-6, with 9 bases lining up with TRBD1. Looked up from germline, CDR1 is MNHNS and CDR2 is SASEGT. The trim removed 6 bases at V and 4 bases at J, leaving 7 bases unmatched. The CDR3 has 16 residues. CDR3 nucleotides: TGTGCCAGCAGAGAACAGGGGGCGGCGGGGGCCAACGTCCTGACTTTC. It specifies CASREQGAAGANVLTF.

The CDR3 coding sequence is TGTGCCAGCAGAACTCAAGGGGTTCGTGGCTACACCTTC. This sequence encodes CASRTQGVRGYTF. This chain joins TRBV12-3 or TRBV12-4 and TRBJ1-2, with D possibly being TRBD1 (5 bases). V shed 6 bases and J shed 7 bases, with 15 bases lying between them. This CDR3 spans 13 amino acids.

The V and J genes are TRBV30 and TRBJ1-2; 8 bases map to TRBD1. The CDR3 consists of 15 residues. From germline, CDR1 is GTSNPN and CDR2 SVGIG (reference sequence). V was pared by 3 bases and J by 4 bases, with 10 bases of the junction left unmatched. The DNA for the CDR3 is TGTGCCTGGAGAAAGGGGGCAGGGGGCGTCTATGGCTACACCTTC. Translating it yields CAWRKGAGGVYGYTF.